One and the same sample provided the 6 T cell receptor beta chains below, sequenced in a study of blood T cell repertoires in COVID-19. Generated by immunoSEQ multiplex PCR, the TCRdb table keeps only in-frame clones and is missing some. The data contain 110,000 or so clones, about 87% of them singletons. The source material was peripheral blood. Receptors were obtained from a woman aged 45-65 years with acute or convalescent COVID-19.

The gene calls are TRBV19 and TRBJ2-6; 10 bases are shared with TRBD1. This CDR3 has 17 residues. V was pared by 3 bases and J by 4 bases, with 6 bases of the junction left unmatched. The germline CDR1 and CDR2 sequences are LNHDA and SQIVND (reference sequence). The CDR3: CASSMETGGAGANVLTF. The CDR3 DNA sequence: TGTGCCAGTAGTATGGAGACAGGGGGCGCCGGGGCCAACGTCCTGACTTTC.

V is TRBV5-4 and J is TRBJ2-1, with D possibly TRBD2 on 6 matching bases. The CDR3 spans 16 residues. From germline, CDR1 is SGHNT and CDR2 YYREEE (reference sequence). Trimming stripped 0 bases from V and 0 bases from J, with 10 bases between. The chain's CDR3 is CASSLGSGSSYNEQFF. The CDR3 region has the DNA TGTGCCAGCAGCTTGGGTAGCGGTAGCTCCTACAATGAGCAGTTCTTC.

CDR3 residues: CASSIQGATTGELFF. DNA for the CDR3: TGTGCCAGCAGTATACAGGGGGCGACCACCGGGGAGCTGTTTTTT. The chain joins TRBV13 to TRBJ2-2, with 9 bases matching TRBD1. CDR3 size: 15 residues. Germline-derived CDR1 and CDR2 are PRHDT and FYEKMQ (reference sequence). The trim removed 6 bases at V and 4 bases at J, leaving 6 bases unmatched.

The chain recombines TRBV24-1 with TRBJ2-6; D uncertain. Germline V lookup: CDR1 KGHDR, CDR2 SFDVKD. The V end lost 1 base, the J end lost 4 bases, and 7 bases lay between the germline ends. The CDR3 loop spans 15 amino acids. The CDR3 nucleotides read TGTGCCACCAGTGATTTCGTCAGGGGGGCCAACGTCCTGACTTTC. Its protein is CATSDFVRGANVLTF.

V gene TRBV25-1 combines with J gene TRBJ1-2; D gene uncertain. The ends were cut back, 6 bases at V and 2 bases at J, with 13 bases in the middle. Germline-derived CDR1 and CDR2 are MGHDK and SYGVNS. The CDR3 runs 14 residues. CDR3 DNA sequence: TGTGCCAGCAGCGCCTTCGGCGGGAACTATGGCTACACCTTC. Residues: CASSAFGGNYGYTF.

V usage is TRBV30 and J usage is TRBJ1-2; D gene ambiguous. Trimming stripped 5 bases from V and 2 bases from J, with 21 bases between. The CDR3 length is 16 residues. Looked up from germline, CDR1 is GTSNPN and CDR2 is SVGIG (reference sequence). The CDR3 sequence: CAWDRDPYAQNYGYTF. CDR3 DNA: TGTGCCTGGGACCGGGATCCTTACGCTCAGAACTATGGCTACACCTTC.